One and the same sample provided the 9 T cell receptor beta chains below, sequenced in a study of shared clonotypes between healthy human individuals. TCRdb's table, derived via immunoSEQ multiplex PCR, lists solely in-frame clones and lacks some. The table records about 600,000 clones, more than 95% of them present only once. The source material was naive CD4+ T cells sorted from blood. Documented subset: CD45RA+ positively selected. The receptor set was obtained from a woman in her twenties or thirties in good health.

The V call is TRBV23-1, the J call TRBJ2-2, with 8 bases lining up with TRBD2. TRBV23-1 is assigned to the ORF class and has an uncertain function. The V gene end was trimmed by 0 bases and the J gene end by 0 bases; junction bases not matched to a gene: 9. The CDR3 runs to 19 residues. This CDR3 reads CASSQSGLGHFANTGELFF. The CDR3 bases are TGCGCCAGCAGTCAATCGGGACTAGGCCATTTCGCGAACACCGGGGAGCTGTTTTTT.

The chain has TRBV9 and TRBJ1-1; possibly TRBD1 for D (5 bases). In germline, CDR1 is SGDLS, CDR2 YYNGEE. The CDR3 runs 14 residues. V was trimmed by 4 bases and J by 5 bases, leaving 15 bases between them. The CDR3 reads CASSLGPRGTEAFF. The CDR3 bases are TGTGCCAGCAGCCTGGGACCGCGGGGAACTGAAGCTTTCTTT.

The gene calls are TRBV5-1 and TRBJ1-2; D call uncertain. The CDR3 is 13 amino acids. Deletions cut 2 bases from V and 2 bases from J, with 7 bases between. Germline CDR1 reads SGHRS; CDR2 reads YFSETQ. CDR3 coding DNA: TGCGCCAGCAGCTTTACGGGAAACTATGGCTACACCTTC. It codes for CASSFTGNYGYTF.

The V and J genes are TRBV2 and TRBJ2-1; tentatively, D is TRBD1 or TRBD2 (5 bases each). V gave up 6 bases and J gave up 9 bases, with 15 bases separating them. Germline CDR1 and CDR2: SNHLY and FYNNEI. The CDR3 is 13 residues long. The CDR3, as DNA: TGTGCCAGCAGGGTCACCGAGGGGTCTGAGCAGTTCTTC. Protein: CASRVTEGSEQFF.

The chain recombines TRBV4-1 with TRBJ2-7, with TRBD1 matching 7 bases. The length of the CDR3 is 12 residues. The V and J ends lost 7 bases and 3 bases, in that order; junction bases with no gene match: 3. Germline V CDR1 and CDR2: MGHRA, YSYEKL. CDR3: CASKTGFYEQYF. The CDR3 DNA follows: TGCGCCAGCAAGACAGGGTTCTACGAGCAGTACTTC.

The chain employs TRBV6-5 and TRBJ2-7; D not certain. The CDR3 spans 14 residues. The germline gives CDR1 MNHEY, CDR2 SVGAGI. V lost 6 bases, J lost 0 bases, and 12 bases lay in between. Written as DNA, the CDR3 is TGTGCCAGCAGACTGGACGGTGGCTCCTACGAGCAGTACTTC. Residues: CASRLDGGSYEQYF.

This chain joins TRBV7-6 and TRBJ2-1; 10 nucleotides line up with TRBD2. The CDR3 sequence is 16 residues long. Losses at the gene ends were 3 bases for V and 5 bases for J; bases not matched to a gene: 7. Looked up from germline, CDR1 is SGHVS and CDR2 is FNYEAQ. CDR3 in DNA: TGTGCCAGCAGCTTGGGCCTTCTAGCGGGAGACAATGAGCAGTTCTTC. Its translation: CASSLGLLAGDNEQFF.

The chain uses TRBV30 and TRBJ2-4; 12 bases map to TRBD2. The CDR3 has 17 amino acids. Germline lookup yields CDR1 GTSNPN and CDR2 SVGIG (reference sequence). The ends lost 5 bases at V and 8 bases at J; junction bases unmatched: 16. CDR3 amino acids: CAWGWGSTSGSRHIQYF. As DNA, the CDR3 is TGTGCCTGGGGGTGGGGTTCGACTAGCGGGAGTAGACACATTCAGTACTTC.

V is TRBV28 and J is TRBJ1-1; weak D call: TRBD1 (5 bases). The CDR3 sequence is 14 residues long. Germline CDR1 reads MDHEN; CDR2 reads SYDVKM. V was clipped by 8 bases and J by 4 bases, with 17 bases between them. The CDR3 sequence is CASGAGAAGTEAFF. DNA for the CDR3: TGTGCCAGCGGGGCTGGGGCTGCGGGCACTGAAGCTTTCTTT.